This T cell receptor beta chain was sequenced for a study of T cells after posttransplantation cyclophosphamide. Study-level results: TRB overlap between skin or GI tissue T cells and blood was limited. Recipient CMV seropositivity and CMV reactivation strongly tracked TRB clonality. Later blood repertoires were often dominated by clones from the donor CD8+ memory compartment.

Using immunoSEQ multiplex PCR, the repertoire was profiled, and TCRdb retains in-frame clones only, with some absent. Sampling found 2,000 to 3,000 clones, none seen once. Busulfan-fludarabine conditioning, marrow transplant, and cyclophosphamide on days +3 and +4 were administered. This CDR3 region has 15 residues. Deletions cut 0 bases from V and 10 bases from J, with 17 bases between. CDR1 and CDR2 (germline): SGDLS, YYNGEE. This clone was observed many times. Its antigen remains unidentified. The chain is built from TRBV9 and TRBJ2-1; the D gene is possibly TRBD2 (6 bases). The sequences come from PBMCs, collected 32 days after allogeneic stem cell transplant with posttransplant cyclophosphamide. The TCR originated in a female patient aged 50 to 65 who received an allogeneic stem cell transplant from a related donor, was CMV-positive, and had no GVHD. The T cells may partly be graft donor cells. CDR3 in amino acids: CASSVVAGLPAEQFF. CDR3 coding DNA: TGTGCCAGCAGCGTAGTGGCGGGGTTACCCGCGGAGCAGTTCTTC.